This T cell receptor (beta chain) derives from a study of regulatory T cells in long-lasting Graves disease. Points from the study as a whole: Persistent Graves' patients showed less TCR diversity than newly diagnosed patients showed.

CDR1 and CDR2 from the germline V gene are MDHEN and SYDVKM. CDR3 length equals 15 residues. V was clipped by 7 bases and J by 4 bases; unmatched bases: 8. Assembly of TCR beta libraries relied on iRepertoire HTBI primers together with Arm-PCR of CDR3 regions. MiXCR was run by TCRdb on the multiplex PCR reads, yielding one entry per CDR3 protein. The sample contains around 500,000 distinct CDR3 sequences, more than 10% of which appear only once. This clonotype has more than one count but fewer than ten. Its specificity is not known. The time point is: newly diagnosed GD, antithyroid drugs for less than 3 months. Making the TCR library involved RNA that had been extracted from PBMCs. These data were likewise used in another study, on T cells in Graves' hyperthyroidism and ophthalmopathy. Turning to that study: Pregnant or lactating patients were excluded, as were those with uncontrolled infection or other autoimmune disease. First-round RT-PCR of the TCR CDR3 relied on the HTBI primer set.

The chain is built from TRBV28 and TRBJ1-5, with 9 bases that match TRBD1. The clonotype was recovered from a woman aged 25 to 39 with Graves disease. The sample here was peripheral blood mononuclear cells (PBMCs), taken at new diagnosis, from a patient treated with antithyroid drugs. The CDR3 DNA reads TGTGCCAGCATGGAAGCCGGGACAGGGAATCAGCCCCAGCATTTT. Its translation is CASMEAGTGNQPQHF. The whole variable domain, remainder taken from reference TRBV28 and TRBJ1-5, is DVKVTQSSRYLVKRTGEKVFLECVQDMDHENMFWYRQDPGLGLRLIYFSYDVKMKEKGDIPEGYSVSREKKERFSLILESASTNQTSMYLCASMEAGTGNQPQHFGDGTRLSIL.